These 23 T cell receptor beta chains were sequenced from one sample in a study of blood T cells in healthy people across ages. A J-beta primer mix and a sample-barcoded 5' primer were used in a second PCR of roughly 6 to 11 cycles. TCRdb reanalysed the 5' RACE reads using MiXCR and keeps one entry per CDR3 protein. The data show about 1.8 million distinct CDR3 sequences, around 48% seen once. Sample: blood. The receptors were gathered from a woman aged 40 to 55 in good health.

V usage is TRBV5-1 and J usage is TRBJ2-1; 11 bases line up with TRBD2. The junction had 10 bases not matched to a gene; V was cut back by 4 bases and J by 4 bases. This CDR3 region has 17 residues. Germline CDR1 SGHRS, CDR2 YFSETQ. The CDR3 sequence is CASSVSSGGLLYNEQFF. In DNA, the CDR3 is TGCGCCAGCAGCGTGTCTAGCGGGGGGCTTCTATACAATGAGCAGTTCTTC.

This sequence joins TRBV14 and TRBJ1-3, with TRBD1 matching 7 bases. Per germline, CDR1 SGHDN and CDR2 FVKESK. The CDR3 contains 14 residues. Trimming removed 0 bases from V and 9 bases from J; junction bases left unmatched: 5. The CDR3 coding sequence is TGTGCCAGCAGCCAAGATATGGGACAGTCCACCATATATTTT. Residues: CASSQDMGQSTIYF.

This clonotype was observed a few times. This rearrangement joins TRBV5-1 to TRBJ2-1; either TRBD1 or TRBD2 may supply D (5 bases each). The assigned J gene may be wrong: the sequence end matches TRBJ2-7 better. The CDR3 covers 17 residues. Looked up from germline, CDR1 is SGHRS and CDR2 is YFSETQ. CDR3: CASSSTAGTGPYNEQYF. In nucleotides, the CDR3 is TGCGCCAGCAGCTCGACGGCCGGGACGGGACCCTACAATGAGCAGTACTTC.

There are a few counts of this clonotype. The J gene is TRBJ2-3, the V gene TRBV7-3, with D possibly TRBD1 on 6 matching bases. Germline values: CDR1 SGHTA, CDR2 FQGTGA. The CDR3 loop spans 18 amino acids. Trimming cost V 0 bases and J 0 bases, with 16 bases left between them. The CDR3 is CASSLTMSGGGSTDTQYF. The CDR3 bases are TGTGCCAGCAGCTTAACAATGTCTGGGGGCGGGAGCACAGATACGCAGTATTTT.

CDR3 coding DNA: TGTGCCAGCAGTTTCTCCCGGGACAGGTTCTCCTACGAGCAGTACTTC. Amino acids: CASSFSRDRFSYEQYF. The chain is built from TRBV6-5 and TRBJ2-7, with TRBD1 matching 8 bases. This CDR3 contains 16 residues. The V gene end was trimmed by 4 bases and the J gene end by 0 bases; junction bases not matched to a gene: 8. The germline CDR1 and CDR2 sequences are MNHEY and SVGAGI.

The chain recombines TRBV7-2 with TRBJ2-5; possible D gene TRBD2, 5 bases. The CDR3 runs to 14 residues. V was clipped by 5 bases and J by 4 bases, with 14 bases between them. CDR1 SGHTA and CDR2 FQGNSA come from the germline V gene. Here the CDR3 reads CASSMTRDSETQYF. The CDR3 nucleotides read TGTGCCAGCAGCATGACGAGGGATTCAGAGACCCAGTACTTC.

The V gene is TRBV20-1, the J gene TRBJ1-1; TRBD1 matches at 7 bases. V shed 3 bases and J 2 bases; nucleotides not matched to a gene: 12. Per the germline V gene, CDR1 is DFQATT and CDR2 is SNEGSKA (reference sequence). The CDR3 is made up of 16 amino acids. The CDR3 is CSASSSGDRVNTEAFF. The DNA for the CDR3 is TGCAGTGCTAGTTCTAGCGGAGACAGGGTTAACACTGAAGCTTTCTTT.

A few counts support this clonotype. The chain employs TRBV12-3 or TRBV12-4 and TRBJ2-3, with 11 positions matching TRBD2. The CDR3 runs 17 residues. Trimming cost V 2 bases and J 1 base; bases outside gene matches: 5. The CDR3, as DNA: TGTGCCAGCAGTTTACCCCTGACTAGCGGGGGCACAGATACGCAGTATTTT. It is translated as CASSLPLTSGGTDTQYF.

Points on this clonotype: Compared with germline, one end of the junction differs, possibly owing to a read error. The gene calls are TRBV2 and TRBJ1-5, with a possible D match to TRBD1 (6 bases). This CDR3 is built from 14 residues. Germline CDR1 is SNHLY and CDR2 is FYNNEI. The CDR3 region is CASSGPQGSQPRHF. The CDR3 coding sequence is TGTGCCAGCAGTGGTCCGCAGGGGTCTCAGCCCCGGCATTTT.

This chain connects TRBV20-1 to TRBJ1-4; D is undetermined. V gave up 3 bases and J gave up 7 bases, with 15 bases separating them. Germline V gene sequence: CDR1 DFQATT, CDR2 SNEGSKA (reference sequence). This CDR3 contains 14 residues. The CDR3 DNA sequence: TGCAGTGCTAGCGCTGGCCGCGGAAGTGAAAAACTGTTTTTT. This gives the protein CSASAGRGSEKLFF.

This clonotype came up once. This chain connects TRBV11-1 to TRBJ2-1, with D possibly TRBD2 on 6 matching bases. V was pared by 1 base and J by 12 bases, with 19 bases between. Per germline, CDR1 SGHAT and CDR2 FQDESV (reference sequence). The CDR3 is 15 amino acids. The DNA for the CDR3 is TGTGCCAGCAGCTTAGTGGGGACTTCCGGGGATGTGCAGTTCTTC. It encodes CASSLVGTSGDVQFF. The full variable domain, its missing parts supplied by reference TRBV11-1 and TRBJ2-1, is EAEVAQSPRYKITEKSQAVAFWCDPISGHATLYWYRQILGQGPELLVQFQDESVVDDSQLPKDRFSAERLKGVDSTLKIQPAELGDSAMYLCASSLVGTSGDVQFFGPGTRLTVL.

This clonotype showed up many times. The gene calls are TRBV29-1 and TRBJ2-1; D is ambiguous. V lost 7 bases and J 6 bases, leaving 10 bases between the germline ends. This CDR3 is built from 11 residues. CDR1 and CDR2 (germline): SQVTM, ANQGSEA. CDR3 amino acids: CSGTVVNEQFF. The CDR3 coding sequence is TGCAGCGGGACCGTAGTCAATGAGCAGTTCTTC.

The rearrangement uses TRBV5-1 and TRBJ2-2; weak D call: TRBD2 (6 bases). Germline V gives CDR1 SGHRS, CDR2 YFSETQ. This CDR3 comprises 15 residues. V was pared by 4 bases and J by 4 bases, with 14 bases between. Here the CDR3 DNA reads TGCGCCAGCAGCGCGGGGACCCCAAGCACCGGGGAGCTGTTTTTT. It is translated as CASSAGTPSTGELFF.

This clonotype was counted a few times. The J gene is TRBJ2-7, the V gene TRBV10-2, with TRBD1 identical over 9 bases. The CDR3 is made up of 15 amino acids. Germline CDR1 and CDR2: WSHSY and SAAADI. Trimming at V came to 6 bases and at J to 7 bases, leaving 13 bases not matched to a gene. The CDR3 loop is CASRRYGTGTEEQYF. In DNA form, the CDR3 reads TGCGCCAGCAGAAGATACGGGACAGGGACCGAAGAGCAGTACTTC.

This chain joins TRBV5-1 and TRBJ1-2, with 8 bases matching TRBD1. Germline CDR1 SGHRS, CDR2 YFSETQ. The CDR3 runs 15 residues. V dropped 4 bases and J dropped 4; count of bases not matched to a gene: 9. Written as DNA, the CDR3 is TGCGCCAGCAGCAGCTCACAGGGGACAGGCTATGGCTACACCTTC. Residues: CASSSSQGTGYGYTF.

The chain joins TRBV2 to TRBJ2-3; no reliable D call. This CDR3 comprises 14 residues. The V and J ends lost 2 bases and 6 bases respectively, with 12 bases between them. Germline CDR1 SNHLY, CDR2 FYNNEI. The CDR3 loop is CASSEWAGSDTQYF. As DNA, the CDR3 is TGTGCCAGCAGTGAATGGGCTGGTTCGGATACGCAGTATTTT. Together with reference TRBV2 and TRBJ2-3, the CDR3 gives the full variable domain: EPEVTQTPSHQVTQMGQEVILRCVPISNHLYFYWYRQILGQKVEFLVSFYNNEISEKSEIFDDQFSVERPDGSNFTLKIRSTKLEDSAMYFCASSEWAGSDTQYFGPGTRLTVL.

This clonotype occurred a few times. V and J are TRBV6-1 and TRBJ2-5, with D perhaps being TRBD1 or TRBD2 (6 bases each). From germline, CDR1 is MNHNS and CDR2 SASEGT. V shed 6 bases and J shed 1 base, with 24 bases lying between them. There are 18 residues in the CDR3. The CDR3 DNA sequence: TGTGCCAGCAGACGAACACCGCGGGACAAGACCCTCCAAGAGACCCAGTACTTC. This sequence encodes CASRRTPRDKTLQETQYF.

This chain links TRBV10-3 with TRBJ2-5; possibly TRBD2 for D (5 bases). The CDR3 is made up of 14 amino acids. Trimming took 4 bases from V and 2 from J, leaving 11 bases between them. Germline-derived CDR1 and CDR2 are ENHRY and SYGVKD. DNA of the CDR3: TGTGCCATCAGTGTGCTGGCGGGTCAAGAGACCCAGTACTTC. Protein sequence: CAISVLAGQETQYF.

This clonotype showed up just a few times. The chain employs TRBV4-2 and TRBJ2-7, with 10 bases identical to TRBD2. This CDR3 has 15 amino acids. V dropped 1 base and J dropped 7; count of bases not matched to a gene: 7. Germline CDR1 reads LGHNA; CDR2 reads YNFKEQ. The chain's CDR3 is CASSQGSGGGVEQYF. The CDR3 nucleotides are TGTGCCAGCAGCCAAGGGAGCGGGGGGGGAGTTGAGCAGTACTTC.

This chain links TRBV7-9 with TRBJ1-1; D is possibly TRBD1 (6 bases). This CDR3 region has 13 residues. Trimming removed 5 bases at V and 8 bases at J, with 15 bases between. Germline CDR1 reads SEHNR; CDR2 reads FQNEAQ (reference sequence). The CDR3 spells CASSPDRRPEAFF. DNA for the CDR3: TGTGCCAGCAGCCCTGACAGGAGGCCGGAAGCTTTCTTT.

This clonotype was counted between two and nine times. This rearrangement joins TRBV7-2 to TRBJ2-5; unclear D gene. CDR1 is SGHTA and CDR2 is FQGNSA in the germline V gene. This CDR3 has 12 amino acids. Trimming took off 1 base at V and 6 bases at J, with 6 bases between the two ends. The CDR3 reads CASSLDLQTQYF. The CDR3 DNA reads TGTGCCAGCAGCTTAGACTTGCAGACCCAGTACTTC.

The rearrangement links TRBV29-1 to TRBJ1-4; D remains ambiguous. Germline-derived CDR1 and CDR2 are SQVTM and ANQGSEA. V gave up 7 bases and J gave up 0 bases, with 9 bases separating them. CDR3 size: 13 residues. CDR3 protein: CSAVLATNEKLFF. The CDR3 DNA reads as TGCAGCGCCGTCCTTGCAACTAATGAAAAACTGTTTTTT.

The chain links TRBV19 to TRBJ1-1; D is perhaps TRBD1 (5 bases). Germline V CDR1 and CDR2: LNHDA, SQIVND (reference sequence). V gave up 8 bases and J gave up 2 bases, with 21 bases separating them. The CDR3 contains 16 residues. CDR3: CASFSSLWGANTEAFF. The CDR3 nucleotides read TGTGCCAGTTTTTCCTCGCTGTGGGGCGCAAACACTGAAGCTTTCTTT.